This section outlines one T cell receptor beta chain sequence together with its context. The antigen remains undetermined. V lost 1 base to trimming and J lost 0 bases, with 10 bases between them. Germline loops: CDR1 SGHVS, CDR2 FQNEAQ. The CDR3 sequence is 15 residues long. These data come from a study of T cell responses to AZD1222 COVID-19 vaccine. Study-level information: Pooled together were second doses at about 4 or about 12 weeks. Study-level findings and limits: Two doses of AZD1222 preceded a rise in Spike-specific TCR breadth and depth. Just a handful of people given AZD1222 tested seropositive at baseline.

Clones were read by immunoSEQ multiplex PCR, and TCRdb kept only the in-frame ones, dropping some. Of about 140,000 clones in the sample, over 85% are singletons; the top ten hold approximately 4.8%. The source is an adult in good health. V usage is TRBV7-8 and J usage is TRBJ2-7; unclear D gene. The sample was peripheral blood, taken on day 0 of AZD1222 vaccination. CDR3 region: CASSLGSYFSYEQYF. DNA for the CDR3: TGTGCCAGCAGCTTAGGGTCGTATTTCTCCTACGAGCAGTACTTC.